This TCR beta chain was retrieved from a study of blood T cell repertoires in COVID-19. V lost 6 bases and J lost 4; bases outside the gene matches: 3. Germline CDR1 reads SGHNT; CDR2 reads YENEEA. This CDR3 contains 15 residues. TCRdb's table, derived via immunoSEQ multiplex PCR, lists solely in-frame clones and lacks some. Here the sample spans approximately 240,000 clones, about four fifths being singletons. The V and J genes are TRBV11-3 and TRBJ2-2, with TRBD2 matching over 12 bases. The TCR comes from a middle-aged woman with acute COVID-19. The material sequenced was PBMCs or T cells enriched from blood (not recorded which). This CDR3 reads CASSPTSGGTGELFF. The CDR3 DNA is TGTGCCAGCAGTCCGACTAGCGGGGGCACCGGGGAGCTGTTTTTT.